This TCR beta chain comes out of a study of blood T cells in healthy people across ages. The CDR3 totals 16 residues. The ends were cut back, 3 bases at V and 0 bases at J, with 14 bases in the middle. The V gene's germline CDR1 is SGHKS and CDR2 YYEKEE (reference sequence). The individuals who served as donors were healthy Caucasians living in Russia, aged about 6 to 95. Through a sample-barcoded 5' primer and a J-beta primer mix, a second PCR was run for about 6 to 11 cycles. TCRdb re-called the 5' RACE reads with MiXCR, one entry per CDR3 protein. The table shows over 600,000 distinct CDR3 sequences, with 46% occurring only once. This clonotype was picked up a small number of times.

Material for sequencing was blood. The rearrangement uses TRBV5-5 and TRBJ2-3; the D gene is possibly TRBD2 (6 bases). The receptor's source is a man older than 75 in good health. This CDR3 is CASSWASDTSTDTQYF. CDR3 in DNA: TGTGCCAGCAGCTGGGCTAGCGATACTAGCACAGATACGCAGTATTTT.